This T cell receptor beta chain was captured in a study of beta chain features in type 1 diabetes. About the research overall: Examination spanned 90 million to 140 million sorted cells from all samples. Overall study results and limits: For cells with high TCR expression, cDNA sequencing could yield over-representation.

Sequencing targeted expressed TCRB transcripts, as all isolated RNA had been reverse transcribed. Regulatory, naive and central memory T cell samples averaged approximately 3.8 million reads. The table came from immunoSEQ multiplex PCR; TCRdb's copy has only in-frame clones and leaves some out. The sample carries hundreds of thousands of clones, roughly 17% recorded once. A remark on this clone: Its antigen is still unknown.

The ends were cut back, 2 bases at V and 4 bases at J, with 10 bases in the middle. This CDR3 comprises 14 residues. Germline CDR1 reads SGHDT; CDR2 reads YYEEEE. Source material: naive CD4+ T cells from blood. This TCR was recovered from a young woman in good health. This sequence joins TRBV5-6 and TRBJ1-5, with D maybe TRBD1 (5 bases). The DNA of the CDR3 is TGTGCCAGCAGCTTTCAGGGCCCGAATCAGCCCCAGCATTTT. Protein sequence: CASSFQGPNQPQHF. Full variable domain (missing parts from reference TRBV5-6 and TRBJ1-5): DAGVTQSPTHLIKTRGQQVTLRCSPKSGHDTVSWYQQALGQGPQFIFQYYEEEERQRGNFPDRFSGHQFPNYSSELNVNALLLGDSALYLCASSFQGPNQPQHFGDGTRLSIL.